This passage covers 27 T cell receptor beta chains from one sample sequenced in a study of shared clonotypes between healthy human individuals. Naivety among CD8 cells was defined by CD45RO negativity and positive CCR7 selection, thereby excluding terminally differentiated effector memory CD45RA+ cells. TCRdb's table, derived via immunoSEQ multiplex PCR, lists solely in-frame clones and lacks some. There are about 870,000 clones in the sample; around 92% occur only once, and 24% lies in the top ten. Sequencing input: naive CD8+ T cells sorted from blood. The receptors were sampled from a man aged 25-40 years in good health.

The gene calls are TRBV11-2 and TRBJ2-7; 7 nucleotides agree with TRBD2. Germline-derived CDR1 and CDR2 are SGHAT and FQNNGV. The CDR3 is 16 residues long. The V segment lost 3 bases and the J segment 2 bases; nucleotides outside the gene matches: 10. The CDR3 protein is CASSFSPGGPPYEQYF. CDR3 in DNA: TGTGCCAGCAGCTTCTCCCCGGGAGGCCCCCCCTACGAGCAGTACTTC.

This chain connects TRBV27 to TRBJ2-3; 10 nucleotides match TRBD2. CDR3 length equals 16 residues. The junction had 4 bases not matched to a gene; V was cut back by 3 bases and J by 1 base. Germline loops: CDR1 MNHEY, CDR2 SMNVEV (reference sequence). For the CDR3, the DNA is TGTGCCAGCAGTTTTGGGAGCGGGAGGGGCACAGATACGCAGTATTTT. Amino acid sequence: CASSFGSGRGTDTQYF.

This clone has more than one count but fewer than ten. This chain connects TRBV2 to TRBJ1-4, with TRBD1 identical over 7 bases. CDR1 and CDR2 from the germline V gene are SNHLY and FYNNEI. V shed 8 bases, J shed 7 bases, and the junction held 7 bases outside the gene matches. The CDR3 sequence is 13 residues long. CDR3 coding DNA: TGTGCCAGCTGGGACAGCGTCCGTGAAAAACTGTTTTTT. It specifies CASWDSVREKLFF.

This sequence joins TRBV7-6 and TRBJ2-2; 10 bases agree with TRBD2. The junction had 10 bases not matched to a gene; V was cut back by 2 bases and J by 4 bases. This CDR3 comprises 18 residues. From germline, CDR1 is SGHVS and CDR2 FNYEAQ. The CDR3: CASSLSLAGVGVTGELFF. The CDR3 bases are TGTGCCAGCAGCTTAAGCCTAGCGGGAGTGGGGGTCACCGGGGAGCTGTTTTTT.

The V call is TRBV27, the J call TRBJ2-3; TRBD2 aligns across 12 bases. Germline CDR1 reads MNHEY; CDR2 reads SMNVEV (reference sequence). V lost 8 bases, J lost 4 bases, and 10 bases stayed unmatched. CDR3 length: 16 residues. Written as DNA, the CDR3 is TGTGCCAGCCTCTCCCGACTAGCGGGAGAGGCAGATACGCAGTATTTT. Amino acids: CASLSRLAGEADTQYF.

The gene calls are TRBV6-4 and TRBJ2-3; D is unclear. The V gene lost 0 bases and the J gene lost 0 bases, with 7 bases spanning the gap. The CDR3 is 15 residues long. Germline-derived CDR1 and CDR2 are MRHNA and SNTAGT. CDR3 bases: TGTGCCAGCAGTGACTCCGGCAGGAGCACAGATACGCAGTATTTT. Its translation is CASSDSGRSTDTQYF.

The genes are TRBV6-5 and TRBJ2-1; D is unclear. CDR3 length: 14 amino acids. Trimming left V 0 bases short and J 6 bases short, with 9 bases between. Germline-derived CDR1 and CDR2 are MNHEY and SVGAGI. The CDR3 protein is CASSYSGPANEQFF. For the CDR3, the DNA is TGTGCCAGCAGTTACTCTGGCCCAGCCAATGAGCAGTTCTTC.

The V and J genes are TRBV6-4 and TRBJ2-3; D is ambiguous. From germline, CDR1 is MRHNA and CDR2 SNTAGT. V lost 8 bases to trimming and J lost 0 bases, with 9 bases between them. The CDR3 spans 13 residues. DNA of the CDR3: TGTGCCAGCTCGTACTATAGCACAGATACGCAGTATTTT. It translates to CASSYYSTDTQYF.

The chain carries TRBV14 and TRBJ2-7, with 8 nucleotides matching TRBD1. Germline V gene data show CDR1 as SGHDN and CDR2 as FVKESK. Trimming cost V 3 bases and J 5 bases; bases outside gene matches: 6. CDR3 size: 14 residues. The CDR3 region has the DNA TGTGCCAGCAGCCATTTCGACAGGGGCGACGAGCAGTACTTC. Translation: CASSHFDRGDEQYF.

The rearrangement links TRBV2 to TRBJ2-2, with 7 bases that match TRBD2. Looked up from germline, CDR1 is SNHLY and CDR2 is FYNNEI. J lost 5 bases, V lost 4 bases, and 13 bases had no gene match. This CDR3 has 17 amino acids. The CDR3 reads CASSVQRDGPWTGELFF. The CDR3 DNA follows: TGTGCCAGCAGTGTTCAGCGGGACGGGCCATGGACCGGGGAGCTGTTTTTT.

The chain has TRBV19 and TRBJ2-1; D perhaps matches TRBD1 (6 bases). CDR1 and CDR2 (germline): LNHDA, SQIVND (reference sequence). The ends were cut back, 7 bases at V and 9 bases at J, with 22 bases in the middle. The CDR3 contains 15 residues. The CDR3 is CASILTAGASGEQFF. The CDR3 nucleotides read TGTGCCAGTATTCTTACGGCAGGGGCCTCGGGTGAGCAGTTCTTC. Full variable domain (remainder filled in from reference TRBV19 and TRBJ2-1): DGGITQSPKYLFRKEGQNVTLSCEQNLNHDAMYWYRQDPGQGLRLIYYSQIVNDFQKGDIAEGYSVSREKKESFPLTVTSAQKNPTAFYLCASILTAGASGEQFFGPGTRLTVL.

Of note for this clone: Sequence at one end of the junction differs from germline and may be a read error. The J gene is TRBJ2-7, the V gene TRBV7-7, with unresolved D. The CDR3 covers 14 residues. Germline V CDR1 and CDR2: SSHAT, FNYEAQ (reference sequence). In DNA, the CDR3 is TGTGCTAGCAGCTTAGGCGGTGCCGGGCGCGAGCAGTACTTC. It yields the protein CASSLGGAGREQYF.

The rearrangement joins TRBV5-1 to TRBJ2-7, with TRBD2 matching over 15 bases. The CDR3 consists of 16 residues. CDR1 is SGHRS, CDR2 YFSETQ, per germline. V lost 0 bases and J lost 6; bases outside the gene matches: 4. The CDR3 nucleotides read TGCGCCAGCAGCTTGGAGGGACTAGCGGGAGGAACCGAGCAGTACTTC. Its translation is CASSLEGLAGGTEQYF.

This clone showed up just once. The chain joins TRBV7-9 to TRBJ2-1; 8 bases map to TRBD2. This CDR3 comprises 19 residues. V trimming: 4 bases; J trimming: 8 bases; junction bases outside the gene matches: 22. Looked up from germline, CDR1 is SEHNR and CDR2 is FQNEAQ (reference sequence). This CDR3 is CASSSGLAGSAWGGYEQFF. The CDR3 bases are TGTGCCAGCAGCTCAGGACTAGCTGGTTCTGCGTGGGGCGGATATGAGCAGTTCTTC. The entire variable domain, with the rest obtained from reference TRBV7-9 and TRBJ2-1, is as follows: DTGVSQNPRHKITKRGQNVTFRCDPISEHNRLYWYRQTLGQGPEFLTYFQNEAQLEKSRLLSDRFSAERPKGSFSTLEIQRTEQGDSAMYLCASSSGLAGSAWGGYEQFFGPGTRLTVL.

This chain connects TRBV4-1 to TRBJ1-5; no reliable D call. Trimming shortened V by 0 bases and J by 0 bases, and 15 bases separated the two germline ends. The CDR3 extends over 18 amino acids. CDR1 MGHRA and CDR2 YSYEKL come from the germline V gene. CDR3 loop: CASSQEVRGTYSNQPQHF. The CDR3 nucleotides are TGCGCCAGCAGCCAAGAAGTTCGGGGAACCTATAGCAATCAGCCCCAGCATTTT.

This chain links TRBV7-9 with TRBJ2-2, with 7 bases aligning to TRBD1. V shed 4 bases, J shed 9 bases, and the junction held 2 bases outside the gene matches. CDR3 length: 12 amino acids. Per the germline V gene, CDR1 is SEHNR and CDR2 is FQNEAQ (reference sequence). The CDR3 region has the DNA TGTGCCAGCAGCTCAGGGGGATGGGAGCTGTTTTTT. Amino acid sequence: CASSSGGWELFF. The whole variable domain, filled in from reference TRBV7-9 and TRBJ2-2, reads DTGVSQNPRHKITKRGQNVTFRCDPISEHNRLYWYRQTLGQGPEFLTYFQNEAQLEKSRLLSDRFSAERPKGSFSTLEIQRTEQGDSAMYLCASSSGGWELFFGEGSRLTVL.

Comment on this clone: The junction and the germline gene differ at one end; a read error may be behind it. This chain uses TRBV7-7 with TRBJ2-7; D gene ambiguous. Germline assignment: CDR1 SSHAT and CDR2 FNYEAQ (reference sequence). This CDR3 has 14 amino acids. Here the CDR3 reads CASSFTAGTYEQYF. The CDR3 nucleotides read TGTGCTAGCAGCTTTACGGCTGGAACCTACGAGCAGTACTTC.

For the CDR3, the DNA is TGTGCCAGCAGGCCCGGCCTCTACACCGGGGAGCTGTTTTTT. This encodes CASRPGLYTGELFF. The rearrangement joins TRBV7-3 to TRBJ2-2, with D unclear. V was trimmed by 6 bases and J by 3 bases, leaving 11 bases between them. CDR3 length: 14 amino acids. Per germline, CDR1 SGHTA and CDR2 FQGTGA.

The rearrangement joins TRBV29-1 to TRBJ1-1; 7 bases agree with TRBD1. This CDR3 spans 12 amino acids. V lost 6 bases and J lost 4; bases outside the gene matches: 5. Germline CDR1 is SQVTM and CDR2 is ANQGSEA. The CDR3 region has the DNA TGCAGCGTGAAAGGGGGCCTCACTGAAGCTTTCTTT. This translates into CSVKGGLTEAFF.

As to this clone: The same CDR3 is also encoded by other DNA sequences in this sample. This chain connects TRBV2 to TRBJ2-7; D remains unclear. V lost 3 bases and J lost 2, with 5 bases in between. Looked up from germline, CDR1 is SNHLY and CDR2 is FYNNEI. The CDR3 is 12 residues long. Written as DNA, the CDR3 is TGTGCCAGCAGTGACGGCCCCTACGAGCAGTACTTC. Translated, it gives CASSDGPYEQYF.

J is TRBJ1-1 and V is TRBV19; D is undetermined. CDR1 is LNHDA and CDR2 is SQIVND in the germline V gene (reference sequence). This CDR3 is built from 13 residues. V lost 11 bases and J lost 5, with 18 bases in between. The CDR3 spells CAVMKDQKTEAFF. The CDR3 region has the DNA TGTGCCGTAATGAAAGACCAAAAGACTGAAGCTTTCTTT.

The rearrangement joins TRBV9 to TRBJ2-7; 11 bases are a match to TRBD1. V lost 5 bases to trimming and J lost 3 bases; unmatched junction nucleotides: 16. CDR1 and CDR2 (germline): SGDLS, YYNGEE. The CDR3 has 18 residues. The CDR3 reads CASSPGQGASSPGYEQYF. The DNA for the CDR3 is TGTGCCAGCAGTCCCGGACAGGGGGCGTCATCCCCCGGCTACGAGCAGTACTTC. The variable domain in full, completed from reference TRBV9 and TRBJ2-7, reads DSGVTQTPKHLITATGQRVTLRCSPRSGDLSVYWYQQSLDQGLQFLIQYYNGEERAKGNILERFSAQQFPDLHSELNLSSLELGDSALYFCASSPGQGASSPGYEQYFGPGTRLTVT.

This clone has just a few counts. The genes are TRBV7-8 and TRBJ2-3; 9 nucleotides match TRBD2. Germline trimming cut 5 bases from V and 3 bases from J; bases unmatched to any gene: 9. The CDR3 extends over 16 amino acids. Germline lookup yields CDR1 SGHVS and CDR2 FQNEAQ. The CDR3 DNA reads TGTGCCAGCAGCCCTCTAGCGGGAAGCTCGACAGATACGCAGTATTTT. This translates into CASSPLAGSSTDTQYF.

The V and J genes are TRBV7-9 and TRBJ1-3; 7 bases line up with TRBD1. CDR1 SEHNR and CDR2 FQNEAQ come from the germline V gene (reference sequence). The trim removed 5 bases at V and 0 bases at J, leaving 10 bases unmatched. This CDR3 has 17 amino acids. The CDR3 DNA sequence: TGTGCCAGCAGCCCCACGCGACAGGGAGTCTCTGGAAACACCATATATTTT. Protein sequence: CASSPTRQGVSGNTIYF.

The chain joins TRBV29-1 to TRBJ2-1, with a weak D call TRBD1 (6 bases). The CDR3 contains 13 residues. Trimming removed 7 bases from V and 8 bases from J, with 18 bases in between. The germline V gene encodes CDR1 SQVTM and CDR2 ANQGSEA. CDR3 amino acids: CSARSAGAYEQFF. CDR3 nucleotides: TGCAGCGCCAGGTCCGCAGGGGCCTATGAGCAGTTCTTC.

The chain couples TRBV6-4 to TRBJ1-1, with D possibly matching TRBD1 (6 bases). CDR3 size: 14 residues. The V end was cut by 6 bases, the J end by 0 bases, with 11 bases between. The germline gives CDR1 MRHNA, CDR2 SNTAGT. The DNA of the CDR3 is TGTGCCAGCAGGCCCAGGGGCCTGAACACTGAAGCTTTCTTT. Translation gives CASRPRGLNTEAFF.

V and J are TRBV11-3 and TRBJ2-5; D is uncertain. Germline-derived CDR1 and CDR2 are SGHNT and YENEEA. Trimming took 5 bases from V and 4 from J, leaving 11 bases between them. The CDR3 is 13 residues long. The CDR3 region is CASSHWPRETQYF. The CDR3 region has the DNA TGTGCCAGCAGCCACTGGCCCCGAGAGACCCAGTACTTC.